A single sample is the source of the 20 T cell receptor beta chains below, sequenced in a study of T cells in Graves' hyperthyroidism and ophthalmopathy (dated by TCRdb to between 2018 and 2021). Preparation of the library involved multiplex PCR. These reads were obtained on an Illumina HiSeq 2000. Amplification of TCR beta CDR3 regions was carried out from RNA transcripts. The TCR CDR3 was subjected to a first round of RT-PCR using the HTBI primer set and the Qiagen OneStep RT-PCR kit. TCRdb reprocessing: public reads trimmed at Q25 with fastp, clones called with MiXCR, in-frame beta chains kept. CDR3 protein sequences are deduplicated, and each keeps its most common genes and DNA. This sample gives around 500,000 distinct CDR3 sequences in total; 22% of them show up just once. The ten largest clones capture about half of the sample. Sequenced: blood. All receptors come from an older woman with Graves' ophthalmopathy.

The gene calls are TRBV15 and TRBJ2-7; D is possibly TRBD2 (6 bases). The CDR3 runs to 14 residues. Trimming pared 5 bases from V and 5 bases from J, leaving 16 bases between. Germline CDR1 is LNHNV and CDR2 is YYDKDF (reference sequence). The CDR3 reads CATSPRRGGNEQYF. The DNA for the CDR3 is TGTGCCACCAGCCCCCGGCGGGGCGGTAACGAGCAGTACTTC.

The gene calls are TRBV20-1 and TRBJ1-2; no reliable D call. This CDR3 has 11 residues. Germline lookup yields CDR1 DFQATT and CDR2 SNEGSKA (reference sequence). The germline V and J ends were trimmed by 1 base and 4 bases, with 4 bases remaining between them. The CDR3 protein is CSARGSYGYTF. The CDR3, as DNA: TGCAGTGCTAGAGGCTCCTATGGCTACACCTTC.

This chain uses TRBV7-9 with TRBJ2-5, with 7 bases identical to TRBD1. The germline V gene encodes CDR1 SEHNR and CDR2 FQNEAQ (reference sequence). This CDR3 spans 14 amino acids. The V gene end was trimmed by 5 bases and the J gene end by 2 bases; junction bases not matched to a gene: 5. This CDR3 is CASSGTVEQETQYF. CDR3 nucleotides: TGTGCCAGCAGCGGGACAGTGGAACAAGAGACCCAGTACTTC. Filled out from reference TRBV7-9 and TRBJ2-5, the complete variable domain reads DTGVSQNPRHKITKRGQNVTFRCDPISEHNRLYWYRQTLGQGPEFLTYFQNEAQLEKSRLLSDRFSAERPKGSFSTLEIQRTEQGDSAMYLCASSGTVEQETQYFGPGTRLLVL.

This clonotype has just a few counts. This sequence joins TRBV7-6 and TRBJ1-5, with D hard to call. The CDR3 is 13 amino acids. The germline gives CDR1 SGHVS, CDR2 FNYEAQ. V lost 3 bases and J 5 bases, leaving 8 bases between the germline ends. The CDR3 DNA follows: TGTGCCAGCAGCTTTGGCCTTGATCAGCCCCAGCATTTT. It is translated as CASSFGLDQPQHF.

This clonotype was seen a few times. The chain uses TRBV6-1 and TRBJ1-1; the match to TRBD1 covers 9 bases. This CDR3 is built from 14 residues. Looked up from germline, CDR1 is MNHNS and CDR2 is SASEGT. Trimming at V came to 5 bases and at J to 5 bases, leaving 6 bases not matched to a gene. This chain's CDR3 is CASSKRQGGTEAFF. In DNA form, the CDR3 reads TGTGCCAGCAGTAAGCGACAGGGGGGTACTGAAGCTTTCTTT.

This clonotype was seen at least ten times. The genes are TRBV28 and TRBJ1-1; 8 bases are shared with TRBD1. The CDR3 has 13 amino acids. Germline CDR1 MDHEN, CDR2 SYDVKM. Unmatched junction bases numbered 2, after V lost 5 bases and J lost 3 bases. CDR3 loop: CASSQGADTEAFF. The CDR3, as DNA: TGTGCCAGCAGTCAGGGGGCGGACACTGAAGCTTTCTTT.

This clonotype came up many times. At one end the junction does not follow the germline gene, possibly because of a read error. Written as DNA, the CDR3 is TGTGCCAGCAGTTTGGTGGGAGGTAGGACAGATACGCAGTATTTT. It codes for CASSLVGGRTDTQYF. The V call is TRBV5-1, the J call TRBJ2-3, with D possibly being TRBD2 (6 bases). CDR1 is SGHRS and CDR2 is YFSETQ in the germline V gene. The CDR3 contains 15 residues.

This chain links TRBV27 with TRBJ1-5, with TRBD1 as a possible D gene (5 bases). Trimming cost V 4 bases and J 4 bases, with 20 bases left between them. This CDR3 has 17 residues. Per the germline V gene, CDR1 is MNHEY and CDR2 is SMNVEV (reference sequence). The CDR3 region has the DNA TGTGCCAGCAGTTCCAGAACCTCCCCGGGGGGAAATCAGCCCCAGCATTTT. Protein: CASSSRTSPGGNQPQHF.

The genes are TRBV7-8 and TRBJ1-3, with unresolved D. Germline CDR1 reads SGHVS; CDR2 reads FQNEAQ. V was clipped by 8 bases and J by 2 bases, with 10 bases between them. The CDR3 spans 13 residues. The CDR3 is CASVSGPGNTIYF. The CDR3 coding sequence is TGTGCCAGCGTTAGTGGGCCTGGAAACACCATATATTTT. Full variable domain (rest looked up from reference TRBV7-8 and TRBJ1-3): GAGVSQSPRYKVAKRGQDVALRCDPISGHVSLFWYQQALGQGPEFLTYFQNEAQLDKSGLPSDRFFAERPEGSVSTLKIQRTQQEDSAVYLCASVSGPGNTIYFGEGSWLTVV.

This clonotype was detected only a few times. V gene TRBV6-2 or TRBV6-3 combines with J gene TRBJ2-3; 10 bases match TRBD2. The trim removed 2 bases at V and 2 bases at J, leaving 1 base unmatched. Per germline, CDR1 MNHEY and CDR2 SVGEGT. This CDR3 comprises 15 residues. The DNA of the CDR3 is TGTGCCAGCAGTTACCTAGCGGGAGACACAGATACGCAGTATTTT. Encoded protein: CASSYLAGDTDTQYF.

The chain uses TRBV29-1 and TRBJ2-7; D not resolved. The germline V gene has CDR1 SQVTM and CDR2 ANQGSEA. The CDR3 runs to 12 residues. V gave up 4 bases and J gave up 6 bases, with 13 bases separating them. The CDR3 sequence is CSVAPSPFEQYF. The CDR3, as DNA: TGCAGCGTTGCCCCTTCACCATTCGAGCAGTACTTC.

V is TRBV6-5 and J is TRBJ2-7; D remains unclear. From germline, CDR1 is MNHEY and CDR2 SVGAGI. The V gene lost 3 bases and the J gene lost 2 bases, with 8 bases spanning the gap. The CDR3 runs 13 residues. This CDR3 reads CASSYRPAYEQYF. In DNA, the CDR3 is TGTGCCAGCAGTTATCGACCCGCCTACGAGCAGTACTTC.

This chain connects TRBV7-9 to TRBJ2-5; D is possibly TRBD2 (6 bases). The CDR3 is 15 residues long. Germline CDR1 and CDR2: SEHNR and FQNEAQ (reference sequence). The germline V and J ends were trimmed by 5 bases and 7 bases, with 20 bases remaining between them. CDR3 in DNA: TGTGCCAGCAGCAGAGATCGGAGGGGTTCCGTGACCCAGTACTTC. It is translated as CASSRDRRGSVTQYF.

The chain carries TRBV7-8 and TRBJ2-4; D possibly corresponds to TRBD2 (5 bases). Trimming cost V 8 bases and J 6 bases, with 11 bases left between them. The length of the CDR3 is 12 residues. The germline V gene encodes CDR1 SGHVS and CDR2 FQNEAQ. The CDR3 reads CASVGGGNIQYF. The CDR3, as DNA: TGTGCCAGCGTAGGAGGTGGAAACATTCAGTACTTC.

The CDR3: CAISESLGTGVEKLFF. CDR3 DNA sequence: TGTGCCATCAGTGAGTCGTTAGGGACAGGGGTTGAAAAACTGTTTTTT. This chain uses TRBV10-3 with TRBJ1-4, with TRBD1 identical over 10 bases. With V trimmed by 0 bases and J by 7 bases, 5 bases remained unmatched. Germline assignment: CDR1 ENHRY and CDR2 SYGVKD. This CDR3 comprises 16 residues.

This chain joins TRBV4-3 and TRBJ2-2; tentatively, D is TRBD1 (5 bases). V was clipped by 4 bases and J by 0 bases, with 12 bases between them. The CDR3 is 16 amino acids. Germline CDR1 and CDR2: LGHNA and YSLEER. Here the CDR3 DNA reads TGCGCCAGCAGCCTTGAGACAGCAGCGAACACCGGGGAGCTGTTTTTT. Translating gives CASSLETAANTGELFF.

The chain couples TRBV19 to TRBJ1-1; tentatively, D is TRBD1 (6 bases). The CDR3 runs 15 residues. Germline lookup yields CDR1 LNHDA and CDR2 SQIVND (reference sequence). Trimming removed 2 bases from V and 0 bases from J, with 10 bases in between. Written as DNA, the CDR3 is TGTGCCAGTAGTATACAGACAGGTCTGAACACTGAAGCTTTCTTT. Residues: CASSIQTGLNTEAFF.

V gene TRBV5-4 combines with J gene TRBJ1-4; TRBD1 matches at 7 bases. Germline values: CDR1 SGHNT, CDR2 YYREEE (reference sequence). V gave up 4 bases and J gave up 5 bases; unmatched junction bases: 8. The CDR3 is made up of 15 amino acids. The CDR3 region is CASSTRTGPNEKLFF. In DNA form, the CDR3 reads TGTGCCAGCAGCACCCGGACAGGCCCAAATGAAAAACTGTTTTTT.

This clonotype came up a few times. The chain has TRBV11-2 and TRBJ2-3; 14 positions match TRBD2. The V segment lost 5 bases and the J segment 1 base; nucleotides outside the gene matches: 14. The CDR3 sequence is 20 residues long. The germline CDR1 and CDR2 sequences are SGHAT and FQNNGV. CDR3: CASSQPGLAGDLMGTDTQYF. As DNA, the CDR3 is TGTGCCAGCAGCCAACCGGGACTAGCGGGAGATTTGATGGGCACAGATACGCAGTATTTT.

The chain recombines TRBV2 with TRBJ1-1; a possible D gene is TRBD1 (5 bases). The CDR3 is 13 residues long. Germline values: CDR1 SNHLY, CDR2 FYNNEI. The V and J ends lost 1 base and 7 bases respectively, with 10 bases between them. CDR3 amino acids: CASSEGTGHEAFF. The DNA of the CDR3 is TGTGCCAGCAGTGAAGGGACGGGGCATGAAGCTTTCTTT.